The following is a TCR beta chain sequence with its context. The antigen is not known. This CDR3 is built from 14 residues. In germline, CDR1 is MNHNS, CDR2 SASEGT. V was cut by 3 bases and J by 7 bases, with 13 bases left in between. This specimen belongs to a study of post-analysis software for immune sequencing data. Broader study findings: A handful of TRBV segments were more frequent in patients than controls; TRBV5-6, TRBV5-1 and TRBV20-1 belonged to this group.

Sequencing libraries made from TCR beta cDNA carried unique molecular identifiers. One entry per CDR3 protein, called by TCRdb with MiXCR from the PCR reads. Of 750,000 to 950,000 distinct CDR3 sequences in the sample, 35% to 55% were seen once. The specimen was blood. The chain uses TRBV6-1 and TRBJ1-5, with D unresolved. This TCR was sampled from a girl under 18 with multiple sclerosis. CDR3 coding DNA: TGTGCCAGCAGTGACTCCGACTTGGACCAGCCCCAGCATTTT. Its translation: CASSDSDLDQPQHF.